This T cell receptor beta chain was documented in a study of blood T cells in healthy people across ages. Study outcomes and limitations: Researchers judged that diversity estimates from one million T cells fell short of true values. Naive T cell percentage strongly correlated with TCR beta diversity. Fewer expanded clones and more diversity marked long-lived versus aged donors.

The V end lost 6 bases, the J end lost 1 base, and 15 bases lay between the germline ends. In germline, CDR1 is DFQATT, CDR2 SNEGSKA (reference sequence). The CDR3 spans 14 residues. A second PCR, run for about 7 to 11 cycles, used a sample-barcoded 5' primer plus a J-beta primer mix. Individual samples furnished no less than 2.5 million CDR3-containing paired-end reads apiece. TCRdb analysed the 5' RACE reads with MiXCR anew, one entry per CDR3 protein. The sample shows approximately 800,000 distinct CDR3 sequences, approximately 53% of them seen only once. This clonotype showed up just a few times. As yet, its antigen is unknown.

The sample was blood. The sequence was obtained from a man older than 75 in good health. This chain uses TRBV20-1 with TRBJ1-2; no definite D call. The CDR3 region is CSAYHSGRNYGYTF. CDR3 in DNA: TGCAGTGCATATCACAGCGGGCGTAACTATGGCTACACCTTC.